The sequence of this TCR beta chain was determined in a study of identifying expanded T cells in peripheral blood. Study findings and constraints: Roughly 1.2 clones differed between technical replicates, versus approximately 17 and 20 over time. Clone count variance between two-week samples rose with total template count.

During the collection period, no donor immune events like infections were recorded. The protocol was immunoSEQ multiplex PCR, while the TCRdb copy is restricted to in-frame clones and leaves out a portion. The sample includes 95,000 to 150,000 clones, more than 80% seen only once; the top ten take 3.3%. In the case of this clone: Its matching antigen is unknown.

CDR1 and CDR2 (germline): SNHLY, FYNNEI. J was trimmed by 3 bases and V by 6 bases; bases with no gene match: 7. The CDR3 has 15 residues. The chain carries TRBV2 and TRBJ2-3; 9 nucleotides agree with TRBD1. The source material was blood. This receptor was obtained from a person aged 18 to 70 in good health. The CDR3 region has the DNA TGTGCCAGCAGGCCGACAGGGGGTCGGACAGATACGCAGTATTTT. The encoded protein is CASRPTGGRTDTQYF.